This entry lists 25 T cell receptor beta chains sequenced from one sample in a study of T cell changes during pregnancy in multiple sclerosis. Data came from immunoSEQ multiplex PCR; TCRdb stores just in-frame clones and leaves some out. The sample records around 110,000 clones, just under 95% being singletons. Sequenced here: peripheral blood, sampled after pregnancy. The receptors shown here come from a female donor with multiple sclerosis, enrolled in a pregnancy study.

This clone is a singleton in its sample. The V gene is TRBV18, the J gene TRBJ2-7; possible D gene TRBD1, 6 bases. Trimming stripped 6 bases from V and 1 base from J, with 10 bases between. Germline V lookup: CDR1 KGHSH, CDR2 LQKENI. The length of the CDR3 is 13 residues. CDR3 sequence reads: CASSPTGSYEQYF. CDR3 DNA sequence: TGTGCCAGCTCTCCCACAGGGTCCTACGAGCAGTACTTC. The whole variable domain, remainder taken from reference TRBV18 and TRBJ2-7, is NAGVMQNPRHLVRRRGQEARLRCSPMKGHSHVYWYRQLPEEGLKFMVYLQKENIIDESGMPKERFSAEFPKEGPSILRIQQVVRGDSAAYFCASSPTGSYEQYFGPGTRLTVT.

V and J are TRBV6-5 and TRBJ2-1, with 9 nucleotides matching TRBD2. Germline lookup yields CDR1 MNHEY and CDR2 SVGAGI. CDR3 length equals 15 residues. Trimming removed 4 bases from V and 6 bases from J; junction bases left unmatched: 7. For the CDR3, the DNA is TGTGCCAGCAGTTTTGGCGGGAGGGGTTCCAATGAGCAGTTCTTC. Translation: CASSFGGRGSNEQFF.

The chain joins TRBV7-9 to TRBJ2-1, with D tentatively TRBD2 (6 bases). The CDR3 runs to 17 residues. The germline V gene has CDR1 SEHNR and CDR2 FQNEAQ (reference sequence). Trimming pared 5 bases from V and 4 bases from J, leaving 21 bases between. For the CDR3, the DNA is TGTGCCAGCAGCCAGAGGTACGGGAGAAGGGATTACAATGAGCAGTTCTTC. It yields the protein CASSQRYGRRDYNEQFF.

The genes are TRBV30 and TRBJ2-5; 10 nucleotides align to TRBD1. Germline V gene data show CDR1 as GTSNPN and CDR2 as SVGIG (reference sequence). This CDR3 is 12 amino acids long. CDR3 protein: CAVDRGLETQYF. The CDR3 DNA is TGTGCGGTAGACAGGGGGCTGGAGACCCAGTACTTC.

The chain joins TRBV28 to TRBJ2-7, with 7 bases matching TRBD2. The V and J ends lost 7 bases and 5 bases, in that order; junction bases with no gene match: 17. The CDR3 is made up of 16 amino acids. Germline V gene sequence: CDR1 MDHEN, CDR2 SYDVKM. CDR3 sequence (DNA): TGTGCCAGCACCCAACTTGCGGGGCGGGAGATGAACGAGCAGTACTTC. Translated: CASTQLAGREMNEQYF.

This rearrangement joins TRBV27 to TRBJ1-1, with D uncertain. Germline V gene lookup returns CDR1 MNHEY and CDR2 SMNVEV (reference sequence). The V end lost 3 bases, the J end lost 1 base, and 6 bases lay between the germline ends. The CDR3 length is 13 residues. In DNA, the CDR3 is TGTGCCAGCAGTTTCGGGTCGAACACTGAAGCTTTCTTT. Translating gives CASSFGSNTEAFF.

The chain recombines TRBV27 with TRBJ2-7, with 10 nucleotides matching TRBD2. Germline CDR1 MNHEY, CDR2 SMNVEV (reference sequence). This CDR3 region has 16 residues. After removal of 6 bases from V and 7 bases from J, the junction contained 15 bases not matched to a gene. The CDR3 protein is CASSISTAGGPGEQYF. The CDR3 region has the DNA TGTGCCAGCAGCATCTCTACAGCGGGAGGGCCAGGGGAGCAGTACTTC.

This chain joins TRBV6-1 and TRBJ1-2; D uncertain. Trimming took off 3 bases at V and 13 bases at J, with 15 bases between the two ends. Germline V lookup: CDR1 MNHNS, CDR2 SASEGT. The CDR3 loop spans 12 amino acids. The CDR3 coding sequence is TGTGCCAGCAGTGAGCCCCCGACCCGAGGCACCTTC. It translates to CASSEPPTRGTF.

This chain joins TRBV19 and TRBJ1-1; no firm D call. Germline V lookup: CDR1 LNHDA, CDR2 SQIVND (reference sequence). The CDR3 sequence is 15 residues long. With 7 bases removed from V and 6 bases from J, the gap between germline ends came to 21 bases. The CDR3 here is CASTSQVIGNAEAFF. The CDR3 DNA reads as TGTGCCAGTACGAGTCAGGTTATTGGTAACGCTGAAGCTTTCTTT.

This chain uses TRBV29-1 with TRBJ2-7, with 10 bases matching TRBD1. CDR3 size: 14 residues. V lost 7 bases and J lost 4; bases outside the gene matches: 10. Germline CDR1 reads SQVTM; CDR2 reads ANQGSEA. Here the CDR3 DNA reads TGCAGCGCCGGTACTGGGACAGGGGCTTACGAGCAGTACTTC. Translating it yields CSAGTGTGAYEQYF.

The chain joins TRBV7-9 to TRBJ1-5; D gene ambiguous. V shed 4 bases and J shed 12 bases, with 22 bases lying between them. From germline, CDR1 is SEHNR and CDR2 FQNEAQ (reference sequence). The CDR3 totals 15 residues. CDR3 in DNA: TGTGCCAGCAGCTCCTTTGTCGAGGGAATAGGGCTCCAGCATTTT. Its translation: CASSSFVEGIGLQHF.

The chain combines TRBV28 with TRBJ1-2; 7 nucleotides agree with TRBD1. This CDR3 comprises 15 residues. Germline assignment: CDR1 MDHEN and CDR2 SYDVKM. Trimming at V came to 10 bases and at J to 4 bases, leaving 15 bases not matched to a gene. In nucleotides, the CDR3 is TGTGCCACCTCTCTCGCCGGACAGGCGGTCTATGGCTACACCTTC. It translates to CATSLAGQAVYGYTF.

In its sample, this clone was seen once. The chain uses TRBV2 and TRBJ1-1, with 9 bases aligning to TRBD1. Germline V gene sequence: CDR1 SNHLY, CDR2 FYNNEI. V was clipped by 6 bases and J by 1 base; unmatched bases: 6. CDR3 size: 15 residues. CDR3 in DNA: TGTGCCAGCAGCCCCGGGACAGGGCCGAACACTGAAGCTTTCTTT. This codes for CASSPGTGPNTEAFF.

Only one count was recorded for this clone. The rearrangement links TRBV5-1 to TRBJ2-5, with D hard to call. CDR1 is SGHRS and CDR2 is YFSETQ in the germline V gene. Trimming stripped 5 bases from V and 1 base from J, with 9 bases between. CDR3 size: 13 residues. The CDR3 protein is CASRRRPQETQYF. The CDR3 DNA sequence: TGCGCCAGCAGGAGGCGTCCCCAAGAGACCCAGTACTTC.

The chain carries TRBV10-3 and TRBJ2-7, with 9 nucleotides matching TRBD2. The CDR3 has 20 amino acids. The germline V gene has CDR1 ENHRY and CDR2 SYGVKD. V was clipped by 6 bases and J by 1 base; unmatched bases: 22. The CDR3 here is CAISPSPGLAGAVKSYEQYF. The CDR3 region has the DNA TGTGCCATCAGCCCCTCCCCTGGGTTAGCGGGGGCCGTCAAGTCCTACGAGCAGTACTTC.

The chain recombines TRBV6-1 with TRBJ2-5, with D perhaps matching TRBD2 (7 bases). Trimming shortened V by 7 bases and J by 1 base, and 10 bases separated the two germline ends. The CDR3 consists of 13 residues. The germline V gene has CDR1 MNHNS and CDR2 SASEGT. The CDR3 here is CASTGGLQETQYF. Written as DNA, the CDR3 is TGTGCCAGCACGGGGGGCCTCCAAGAGACCCAGTACTTC.

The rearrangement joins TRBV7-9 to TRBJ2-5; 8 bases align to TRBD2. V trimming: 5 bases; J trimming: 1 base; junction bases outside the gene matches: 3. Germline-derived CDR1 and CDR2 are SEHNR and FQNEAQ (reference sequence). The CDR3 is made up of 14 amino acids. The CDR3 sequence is CASSLLAAQETQYF. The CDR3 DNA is TGTGCCAGCAGCCTACTAGCGGCCCAAGAGACCCAGTACTTC.

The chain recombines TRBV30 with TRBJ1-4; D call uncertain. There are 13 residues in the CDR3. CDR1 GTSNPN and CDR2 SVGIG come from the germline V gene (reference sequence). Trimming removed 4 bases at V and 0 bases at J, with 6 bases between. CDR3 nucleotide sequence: TGTGCCTGGACGGGAGCAACTAATGAAAAACTGTTTTTT. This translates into CAWTGATNEKLFF. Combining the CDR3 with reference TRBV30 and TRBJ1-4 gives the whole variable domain SQTIHQWPATLVQPVGSPLSLECTVEGTSNPNLYWYRQAAGRGLQLLFYSVGIGQISSEVPQNLSASRPQDRQFILSSKKLLLSDSGFYLCAWTGATNEKLFFGSGTQLSVL.

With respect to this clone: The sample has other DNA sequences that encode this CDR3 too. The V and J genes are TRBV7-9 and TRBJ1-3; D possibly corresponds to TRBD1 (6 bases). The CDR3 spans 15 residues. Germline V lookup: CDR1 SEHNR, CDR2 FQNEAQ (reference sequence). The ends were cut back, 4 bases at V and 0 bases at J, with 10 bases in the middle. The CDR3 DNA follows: TGTGCCAGCAGCTGGACAGCATCCTCTGGAAACACCATATATTTT. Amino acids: CASSWTASSGNTIYF.

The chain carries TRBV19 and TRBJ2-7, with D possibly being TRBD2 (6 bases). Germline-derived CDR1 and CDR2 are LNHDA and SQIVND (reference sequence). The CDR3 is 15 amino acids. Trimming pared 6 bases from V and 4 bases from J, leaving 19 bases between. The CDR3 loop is CASSSRAIGSYEQYF. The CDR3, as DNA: TGTGCCAGTAGCTCTAGGGCAATCGGGAGTTACGAGCAGTACTTC.

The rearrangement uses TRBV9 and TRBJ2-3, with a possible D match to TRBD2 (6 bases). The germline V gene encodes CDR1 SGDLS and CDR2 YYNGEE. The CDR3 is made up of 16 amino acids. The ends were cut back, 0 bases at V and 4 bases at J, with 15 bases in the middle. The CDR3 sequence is CASSVAEGSWPDTQYF. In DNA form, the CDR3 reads TGTGCCAGCAGCGTAGCGGAGGGGTCGTGGCCAGATACGCAGTATTTT.

CDR3 DNA sequence: TGTGCCACCAGCAGAGATCCAGCGGGAGGGTACAATGAGCAGTTCTTC. Translation gives CATSRDPAGGYNEQFF. This rearrangement joins TRBV15 to TRBJ2-1; TRBD2 aligns across 10 bases. The V and J ends lost 0 bases and 4 bases, in that order; junction bases with no gene match: 3. The CDR3 spans 16 residues. Germline CDR1 is LNHNV and CDR2 is YYDKDF (reference sequence).

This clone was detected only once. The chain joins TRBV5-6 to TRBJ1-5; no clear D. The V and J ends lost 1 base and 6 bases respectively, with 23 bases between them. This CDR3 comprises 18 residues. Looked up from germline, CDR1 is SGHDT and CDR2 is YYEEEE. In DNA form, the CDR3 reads TGTGCCAGCAGCTTGCCCTCCTGCTGGGAGATAGGTCGTCAGCCCCAGCATTTT. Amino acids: CASSLPSCWEIGRQPQHF.

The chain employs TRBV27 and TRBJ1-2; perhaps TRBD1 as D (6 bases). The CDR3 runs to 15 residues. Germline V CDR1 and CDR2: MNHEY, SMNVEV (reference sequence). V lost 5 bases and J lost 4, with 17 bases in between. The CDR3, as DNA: TGTGCCAGCAGTGCAACAGGGTTGGGTGCCTATGGCTACACCTTC. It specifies CASSATGLGAYGYTF.

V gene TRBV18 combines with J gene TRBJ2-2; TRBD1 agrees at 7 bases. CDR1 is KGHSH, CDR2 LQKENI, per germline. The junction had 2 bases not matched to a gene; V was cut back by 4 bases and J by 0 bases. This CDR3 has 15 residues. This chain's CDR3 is CASSRQGSNTGELFF. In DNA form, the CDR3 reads TGTGCCAGCTCACGACAGGGCTCGAACACCGGGGAGCTGTTTTTT.